The subject of this entry is one T cell receptor beta chain. Antigen: not known. This sample is drawn from a study of T cells in narcolepsy. Study findings and constraints: No autoreactive T cell clone sequences appeared in some memory CD4+ repertoires.

The method was immunoSEQ multiplex PCR; TCRdb's version includes in-frame clones alone and lacks a portion of them. The sample lists 30,000 to 35,000 clones, roughly four fifths occurring once. Trimming shortened V by 4 bases and J by 7 bases, and 14 bases separated the two germline ends. The CDR3 runs to 13 residues. The V gene's germline CDR1 is MNHNS and CDR2 SASEGT. This clonotype was sampled from a human donor with narcolepsy. The sequenced sample consisted of CD45RA- memory CD4+ T cells from PBMCs. The rearrangement links TRBV6-1 to TRBJ2-7; D assignment may be TRBD1 or TRBD2 (5 bases each). Here the CDR3 DNA reads TGTGCCAGCAGTGCGGGGCGGACCCTTGAGCAGTACTTC. Amino acids: CASSAGRTLEQYF.